This TCR beta chain was identified during a study of cytomegalovirus exposure and HLA in healthy donors (dated by TCRdb to the late 2010s). Background on the whole study: The roughly 650 repertoires of the first cohort and the 110 or so validation repertoires were produced on the same platform, according to a later analysis. The study aimed to test whether cataloging public T cell receptors could reveal signatures of past pathogen exposure. Besides the first cohort of some 670 subjects, a separate validation cohort made up of over 95 different subjects was used. High-throughput TCR immunosequencing, statistical association of individual TCRs with disease status, and machine learning were combined to predict cytomegalovirus infection status.

Including cysteine and phenylalanine, the CDR3 has 14 amino acids. Left in the record is the CDR3 DNA by itself, 42 bases read in frame from the first base. CDR1 LNHDA and CDR2 SQIVND were looked up in the germline V gene (reference sequence). V is reduced by 7 bases and J by 0 bases, leaving a spacing of 12 bases between them. Overall results and qualifications from the work: A few of the identified cytomegalovirus-associated TCR beta chains were confirmed in vitro to be specific for cytomegalovirus antigens. Of the cluster scores, around 95% were above 0 in a later analysis, which found that TCRs clustered in the first cohort also tended to co-occur in the 120 or so validation repertoires. The authors suggested that the approach could potentially be extended to other disease states and immunological phenotypes. The study gave a list of about 170 TCR beta chains associated with cytomegalovirus. In both the original and validation cohorts, the classifier was reported to diagnose cytomegalovirus status with high specificity and sensitivity. Most TCR sequences were seen in very few donors, while some public TCRs were found in many individuals. A later analysis had no HLA typing for the validation cohort, so co-occurrence there was scored across all 120 or so repertoires.

Regarding this clone: Its cognate antigen has yet to be identified. Base qualities are not provided; no much larger clone lies one nucleotide away.

The donors were included in the validation cohort of approximately 130 subjects, a group kept apart from the approximately 670-subject first cohort. The method was the immunoSEQ multiplex PCR assay. On the authors' methods: To diagnose cytomegalovirus status from the catalog of TCR beta chain sequences, a statistical classification framework was built. The table comes from immuneACCESS by way of TCRdb, which keeps in-frame sequences with V and J called. Part of the clones is missing from these tables; in studies checked, under half for an unresolved V gene and the rest for unknown reasons. That table furnishes V, J and clone size, whereas the DNA furnished D and trimming. This sample comprises about 120,000 clones, around 89% of them detected only once. The top ten hold just under 6.5% of the sample.

The TCR sequence derives from a woman in her late teens or twenties in good health and CMV-seropositive. Here the chain combines TRBV19 and TRBJ1-2, with the D gene not confidently named. The specimen sequenced was PBMCs. The CDR3 reads CASTMGGTNYGYTF. The nucleotides read TGTGCCAGTACCATGGGAGGTACTAACTATGGCTACACCTTC.